This TCR beta chain emerged from a study of shared clonotypes between healthy human individuals. About the research overall: Donors, aged 18 to 49, were a couple of women and a few men. Regarding the study as a whole: Four donors had roughly 5% of their naive CD4 clonotypes in common.

As regards this clone: Its specificity is not known.

Libraries were prepared by immunoSEQ multiplex PCR; TCRdb keeps only in-frame clonotypes and omits some of them. This table holds under 1 million clones, more than 85% found once. V was pared by 1 base and J by 6 bases, with 15 bases between. The CDR3 is 15 amino acids. CDR1 is SEHNR and CDR2 is FQNEAQ in the germline V gene (reference sequence). The naive CD8 subset, CD45RO-negative cells positively selected for CCR7, excluded terminally differentiated effector memory CD45RA+ cells. The rearrangement joins TRBV7-9 to TRBJ1-1; D might be TRBD1 (5 bases). The sequenced material came from naive CD8+ T cells sorted from blood. This receptor was obtained from a man aged 25-45 years in good health. The CDR3 nucleotides read TGTGCCAGCAGCTTAGTAGGGGTGAATCTGCCTGAAGCTTTCTTT. Its protein is CASSLVGVNLPEAFF.